The 5 T cell receptor beta chains below all came from one sample that was sequenced in a study of T cell responses to AZD1222 COVID-19 vaccine. Assay used: immunoSEQ multiplex PCR; TCRdb lists only in-frame clones, some missing. The sample yields about 270,000 clones, approximately 94% seen once. The sample here was peripheral blood, taken 28 days after the second AZD1222 dose. The origin of the receptors is an adult who received the AZD1222 COVID-19 vaccine.

This rearrangement joins TRBV19 to TRBJ1-6, with D possibly being TRBD1 (6 bases). The CDR3 extends over 14 amino acids. V shed 3 bases and J shed 10 bases, with 13 bases lying between them. Germline CDR1 reads LNHDA; CDR2 reads SQIVND (reference sequence). The CDR3 loop reads CASSIGTGSSPLHF. CDR3 DNA sequence: TGTGCCAGTAGTATCGGAACAGGGTCCTCACCCCTCCACTTT.

J is TRBJ2-7 and V is TRBV28; D could derive from TRBD1 or TRBD2 (5 bases each). The CDR3 consists of 13 residues. Germline loops: CDR1 MDHEN, CDR2 SYDVKM. Trimming removed 5 bases at V and 8 bases at J, with 16 bases between. The CDR3 region has the DNA TGTGCCAGCAGTCGGGACGAACTTACGAAGCAGTACTTC. Amino acids: CASSRDELTKQYF.

With respect to this clone: In this CDR3 the conserved last residue, phenylalanine or tryptophan, is missing, so a read error is likely. No DNA is shown, since the ends of the CDR3 on it are uncertain; the CDR3 is the one TCRdb lists. The chain recombines TRBV20-1 with TRBJ2-7; the table's D call, TRBD1, has no DNA check behind it. The CDR3 has 12 amino acids, counting both end residues. Germline assignment: CDR1 DFQATT and CDR2 SNEGSKA (reference sequence). CDR3 amino acids: CSASLGTGVVRL.

The rearrangement uses TRBV20-1 and TRBJ2-5; D is uncertain. V was cut by 4 bases and J by 9 bases, with 6 bases left in between. From germline, CDR1 is DFQATT and CDR2 SNEGSKA (reference sequence). The CDR3 consists of 9 residues. CDR3 sequence (DNA): TGCAGTGCTATTGAGGCCCAGTACTTC. It encodes CSAIEAQYF.

This clone turned up a few times. The V gene is TRBV5-4, the J gene TRBJ1-1; 9 nucleotides agree with TRBD1. The V and J ends lost 2 bases and 5 bases, in that order; junction bases with no gene match: 7. The V gene's germline CDR1 is SGHNT and CDR2 YYREEE (reference sequence). The CDR3 sequence is 15 residues long. In DNA, the CDR3 is TGTGCCAGCAGCTTAAACACAGGGGGCTGGACTGAAGCTTTCTTT. This sequence encodes CASSLNTGGWTEAFF.